This TCR beta chain is from a study of shared clonotypes between healthy human individuals (dated by TCRdb to 2018 to 2020). Regarding the research as a whole: Two women and three men aged 18 to 49 years were included in the cohort. To estimate repertoire size and how much clonotype sharing occurs between individuals, the study deeply sequenced the blood TCR repertoires of about 5 healthy adults. Each donor's leukapheresis produced roughly between roughly 0.85 and 10 billion PBMCs. Libraries were prepared and TCR repertoires were sequenced by different laboratories using diverse techniques, in order to increase sequencing depth and limit assay-specific biases. Per donor, three plates each were used for CD4 naive and CD4 memory, two for CD8 naive, and one for CD8 memory. Overall results and qualifications from the work: Sampling was restricted to blood, and TCR repertoires in tissue are likely to differ from TCR repertoires in blood. Naive subsets generally had larger estimated clonotype richness than memory subsets. When a few donors were compared, the shared fraction of clonotypes was around 4.6% for naive CD4, roughly 3.4% for naive CD8, 2.3% for memory CD4, and 0.35% to 0.4% for memory CD8. Because the study included only a small number of donors, the genetic and exposure-history diversity represented was limited. Rarefaction of sorted-subset datasets indicated incomplete sequencing despite the large sequencing depth. Higher generation probabilities were observed for clonotypes shared by all four sorted-subset donors than for non-shared clonotypes. Pairwise subsampling led to the expectation that sequencing depth would affect the degree of clonotype sharing among donors.

The CDR1 and CDR2 encoded by the germline V gene are MDHEN and SYDVKM. At the junction V is shortened by 5 bases and J by 2 bases, with 15 bases in between. The CDR3 numbers 15 residues from cysteine through phenylalanine. Just CDR3 DNA is preserved here, 45 bases in frame from base 1. Using the deep immunoSEQ assay, multiplex PCR amplified TCR CDR3 regions from genomic DNA. Extracted genomic DNA from each cell subset was distributed evenly across all wells of several immunoSEQ 96-well plates, and each plate was treated as a replicate. Each replicate PCR for sorted subsets received approximately 200 ng genomic DNA, equal to roughly 30,000 T cell genomes. Purified libraries were measured with a Qubit 3.0 fluorometer, size-checked on a Bioanalyzer 2100, and measured again with the KAPA Library Quantification kit. Every immunoSEQ 96-well plate was sequenced on a separate single-read 150-cycle Illumina NextSeq 550 flow cell. In the source study's methods: Because the immunoSEQ output included only junctional sequences and no quality scores, the filtering could not be the same as the filtering used for full-length reads. To assign V/J genes and CDR3, sequences were annotated against IMGT germline references using PyIR, a Python wrapper for IgBLAST v1.9. Reads with weak V/J assignments (E-value above 1e-6), missing CDR3, stop codons, out-of-frame junctions, or ambiguous translated residues were removed. V3J clonotypes were defined as sequences sharing the same inferred V gene, J gene, and CDR3 amino acid sequence. The percentage overlap between two repertoires was calculated by dividing the number of shared unique clonotypes by the size of the smaller repertoire. Three approaches were used to assess repertoire richness: RTK rarefaction, the Chao1 estimator, and Recon v2.1 estimates of unobserved clonotypes. OLGA was used to compute generation probabilities for all TCRbeta clonotypes that the gDNA method yielded from several donors. As stored in TCRdb, this immuneACCESS dataset retains in-frame rearrangements with V and J assigned. A fraction of the clones does not appear; measured against another copy, unresolved V genes explain less than half of the discrepancy, and the remainder lacks a known reason. V, J and clone size reflect that table, while D and trimming were determined from the DNA. This sample has over a million clones in its table, and 95% to 99% of those were observed once. Clones ranked in the top ten supply approximately 0.45% of the sample.

The donors were healthy, HIV-negative adults with no recently reported acute infections or vaccinations. All donors were Caucasian adults living in Nashville, Tennessee, USA. Magnetic negative selection was used to enrich CD4+ T cells, after which naive cells were positively selected on CD45RA and the negative fraction became the memory subset. Blood was collected by leukapheresis, and PBMCs were isolated by Ficoll-Histopaque density gradient centrifugation and then cryopreserved in liquid nitrogen vapor phase. Purity and quantity of every magnetically sorted T cell population were checked by analytical flow cytometry. Genomic DNA was isolated from each sorted fraction and quantified by UV absorbance on a Nanodrop 2000c. Details on this clone: What antigen it recognizes has not been identified. No qualities accompany the bases; no much larger clone lies one base away.

The chain was built from TRBV28 and TRBJ2-5; the D gene cannot be named for sure. The receptor was isolated from a man aged 25 to 40 in good health. What was sequenced was naive CD4+ T cells sorted from blood. The cell subset or site label on this specimen signifies: CD45RA+ positively selected. Here the CDR3 is given as CASSVGRNLQETQYF. The DNA sequence is TGTGCCAGCAGTGTCGGACGGAATTTACAAGAGACCCAGTACTTC. The entire variable domain, with the stretches around the CDR3 drawn from the reference TRBV28 and TRBJ2-5 proteins, is DVKVTQSSRYLVKRTGEKVFLECVQDMDHENMFWYRQDPGLGLRLIYFSYDVKMKEKGDIPEGYSVSREKKERFSLILESASTNQTSMYLCASSVGRNLQETQYFGPGTRLLVL.